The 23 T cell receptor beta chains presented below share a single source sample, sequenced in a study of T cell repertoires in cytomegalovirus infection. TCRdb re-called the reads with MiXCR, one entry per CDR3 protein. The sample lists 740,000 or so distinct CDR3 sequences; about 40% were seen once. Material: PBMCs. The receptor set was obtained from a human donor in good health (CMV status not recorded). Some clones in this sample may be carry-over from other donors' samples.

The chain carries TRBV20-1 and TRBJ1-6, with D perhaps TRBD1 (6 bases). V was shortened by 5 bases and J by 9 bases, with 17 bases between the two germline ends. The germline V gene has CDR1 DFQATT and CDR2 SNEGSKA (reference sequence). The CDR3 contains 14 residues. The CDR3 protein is CSASTGTISSPLHF. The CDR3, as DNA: TGCAGTGCTTCTACCGGGACAATAAGTTCACCCCTCCACTTT.

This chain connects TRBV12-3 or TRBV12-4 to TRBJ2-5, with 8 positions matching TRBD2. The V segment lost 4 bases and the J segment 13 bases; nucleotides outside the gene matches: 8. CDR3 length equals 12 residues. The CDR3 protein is CASSSPRGARYF. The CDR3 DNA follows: TGTGCCAGCAGTTCCCCGCGGGGGGCTCGGTACTTC.

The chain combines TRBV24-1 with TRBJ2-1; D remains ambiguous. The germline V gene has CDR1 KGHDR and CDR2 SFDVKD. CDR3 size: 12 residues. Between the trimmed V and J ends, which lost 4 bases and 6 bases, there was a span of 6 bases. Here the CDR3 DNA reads TGTGCCACCAGTGACCAGGCCAATGAGCAGTTCTTC. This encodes CATSDQANEQFF.

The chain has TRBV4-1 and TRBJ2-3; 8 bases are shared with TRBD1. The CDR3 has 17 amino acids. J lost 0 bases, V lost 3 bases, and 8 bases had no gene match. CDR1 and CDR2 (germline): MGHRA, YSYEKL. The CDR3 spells CASSQTRTGSSTDTQYF. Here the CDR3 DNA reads TGCGCCAGCAGCCAGACAAGGACAGGGAGTAGCACAGATACGCAGTATTTT.

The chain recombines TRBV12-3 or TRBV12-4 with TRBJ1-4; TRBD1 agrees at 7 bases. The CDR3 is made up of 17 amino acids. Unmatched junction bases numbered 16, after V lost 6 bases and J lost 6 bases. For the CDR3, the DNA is TGTGCCAGCAGGACAGGGCCTAGGTCGTCCTTTGATGAAAAACTGTTTTTT. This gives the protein CASRTGPRSSFDEKLFF.

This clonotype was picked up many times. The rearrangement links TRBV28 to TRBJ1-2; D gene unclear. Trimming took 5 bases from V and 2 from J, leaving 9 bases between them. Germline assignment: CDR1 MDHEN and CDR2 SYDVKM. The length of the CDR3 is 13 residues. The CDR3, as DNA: TGTGCCAGCAGTATTCACAGAAACTATGGCTACACCTTC. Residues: CASSIHRNYGYTF.

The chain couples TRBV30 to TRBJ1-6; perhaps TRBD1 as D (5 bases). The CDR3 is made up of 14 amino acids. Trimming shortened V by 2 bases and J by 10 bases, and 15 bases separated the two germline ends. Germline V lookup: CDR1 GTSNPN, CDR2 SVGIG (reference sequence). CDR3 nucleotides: TGTGCCTGGAGTCTGTCAGGGATTAAGTCACCCCTCCACTTT. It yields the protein CAWSLSGIKSPLHF.

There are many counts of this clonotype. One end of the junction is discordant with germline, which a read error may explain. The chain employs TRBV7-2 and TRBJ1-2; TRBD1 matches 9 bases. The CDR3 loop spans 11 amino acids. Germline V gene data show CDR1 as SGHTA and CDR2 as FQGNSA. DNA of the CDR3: TGTGCCAGCAGCCCGAGGACAGGGGCGTCCTTC. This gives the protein CASSPRTGASF.

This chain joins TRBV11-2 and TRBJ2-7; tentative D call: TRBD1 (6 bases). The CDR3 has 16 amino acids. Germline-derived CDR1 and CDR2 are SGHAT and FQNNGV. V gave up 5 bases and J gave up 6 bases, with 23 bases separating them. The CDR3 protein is CASSRSGVNLVREQYF. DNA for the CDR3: TGTGCCAGCAGCCGATCAGGGGTTAACCTGGTGCGCGAGCAGTACTTC.

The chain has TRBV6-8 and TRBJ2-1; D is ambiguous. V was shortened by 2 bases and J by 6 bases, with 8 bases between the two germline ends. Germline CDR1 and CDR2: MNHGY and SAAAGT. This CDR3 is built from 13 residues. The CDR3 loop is CASSYVGVNEQFF. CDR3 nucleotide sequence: TGTGCCAGCAGTTACGTCGGTGTCAATGAGCAGTTCTTC.

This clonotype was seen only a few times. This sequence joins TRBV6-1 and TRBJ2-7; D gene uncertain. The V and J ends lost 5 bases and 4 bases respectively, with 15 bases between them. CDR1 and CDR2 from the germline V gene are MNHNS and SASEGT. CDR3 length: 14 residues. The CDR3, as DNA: TGTGCCAGCAGTCCCCAAGGCGTACCTTACGAGCAGTACTTC. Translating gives CASSPQGVPYEQYF.

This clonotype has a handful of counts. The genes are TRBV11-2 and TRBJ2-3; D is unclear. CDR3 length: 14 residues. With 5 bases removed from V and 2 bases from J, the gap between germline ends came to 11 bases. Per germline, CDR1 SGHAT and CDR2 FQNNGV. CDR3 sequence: CASSATPATDTQYF. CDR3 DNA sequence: TGTGCCAGCAGCGCGACACCAGCCACAGATACGCAGTATTTT.

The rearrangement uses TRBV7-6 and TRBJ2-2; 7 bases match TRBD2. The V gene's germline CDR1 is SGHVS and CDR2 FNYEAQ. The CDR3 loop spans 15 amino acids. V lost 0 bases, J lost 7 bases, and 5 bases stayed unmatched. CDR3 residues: CASSLAGGSGGELFF. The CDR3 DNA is TGTGCCAGCAGCTTAGCGGGAGGGTCTGGCGGGGAGCTGTTTTTT.

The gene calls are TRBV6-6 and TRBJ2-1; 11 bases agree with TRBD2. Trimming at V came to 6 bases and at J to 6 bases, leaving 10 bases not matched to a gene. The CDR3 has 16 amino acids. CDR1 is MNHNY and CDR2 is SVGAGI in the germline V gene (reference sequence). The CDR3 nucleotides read TGTGCCAGCAGAACTATTCTAGCGGGAGGCGGCAATGAGCAGTTCTTC. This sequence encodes CASRTILAGGGNEQFF.

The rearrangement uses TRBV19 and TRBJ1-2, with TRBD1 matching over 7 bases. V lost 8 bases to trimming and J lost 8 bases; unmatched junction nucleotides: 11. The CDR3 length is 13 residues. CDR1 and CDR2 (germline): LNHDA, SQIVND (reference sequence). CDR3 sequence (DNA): TGTGCCAGTGTCACCGACAGGGCTGGCGGCTACACCTTC. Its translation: CASVTDRAGGYTF.

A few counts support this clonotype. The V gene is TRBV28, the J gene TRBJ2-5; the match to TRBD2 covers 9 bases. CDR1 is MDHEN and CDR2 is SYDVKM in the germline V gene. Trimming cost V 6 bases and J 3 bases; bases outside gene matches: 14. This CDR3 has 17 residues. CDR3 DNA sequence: TGTGCCAGCAGAGTATTTGGAGCGGGGGGCTTAGAAGAGACCCAGTACTTC. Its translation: CASRVFGAGGLEETQYF. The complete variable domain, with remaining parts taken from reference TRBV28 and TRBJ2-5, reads DVKVTQSSRYLVKRTGEKVFLECVQDMDHENMFWYRQDPGLGLRLIYFSYDVKMKEKGDIPEGYSVSREKKERFSLILESASTNQTSMYLCASRVFGAGGLEETQYFGPGTRLLVL.

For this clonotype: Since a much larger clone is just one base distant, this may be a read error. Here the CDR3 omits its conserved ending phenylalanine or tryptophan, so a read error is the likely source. The CDR3 reads CASSPPGRKTGELFL. In nucleotides, the CDR3 is TGTGCCAGCAGCCCCCCGGGACGAAAAACCGGGGAGCTGTTTTTG. V gene TRBV7-3 combines with J gene TRBJ2-2; possibly TRBD1 or TRBD2 for D (5 bases each). Germline V gene lookup returns CDR1 SGHTA and CDR2 FQGTGA. The CDR3 contains 15 residues. Trimming pared 5 bases from V and 5 bases from J, leaving 15 bases between.

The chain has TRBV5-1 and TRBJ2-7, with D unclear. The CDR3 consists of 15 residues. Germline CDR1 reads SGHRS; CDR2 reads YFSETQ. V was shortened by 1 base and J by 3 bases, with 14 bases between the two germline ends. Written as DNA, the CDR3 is TGCGCCAGCAGCTTGACAGAGGACCCACTCTACGAGCAGTACTTC. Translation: CASSLTEDPLYEQYF.

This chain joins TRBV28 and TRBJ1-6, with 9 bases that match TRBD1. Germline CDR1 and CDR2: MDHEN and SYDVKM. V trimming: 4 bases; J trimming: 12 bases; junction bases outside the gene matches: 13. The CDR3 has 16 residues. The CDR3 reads CASSSPGGTGRLPLHF. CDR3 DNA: TGTGCCAGCAGTTCCCCGGGGGGGACAGGGAGGTTACCCCTCCACTTT.

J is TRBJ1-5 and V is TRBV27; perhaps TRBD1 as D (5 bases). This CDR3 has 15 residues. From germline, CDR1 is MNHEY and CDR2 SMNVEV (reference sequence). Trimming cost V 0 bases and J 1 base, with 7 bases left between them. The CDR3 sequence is CASSLSRQSNQPQHF. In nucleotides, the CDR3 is TGTGCCAGCAGTTTATCGCGACAGAGCAATCAGCCCCAGCATTTT.

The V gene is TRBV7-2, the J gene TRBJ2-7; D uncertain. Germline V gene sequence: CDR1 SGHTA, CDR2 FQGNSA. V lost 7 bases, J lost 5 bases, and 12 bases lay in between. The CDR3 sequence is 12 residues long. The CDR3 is CASTNPLDEQYF. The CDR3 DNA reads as TGTGCCAGCACCAACCCCCTAGACGAGCAGTACTTC.

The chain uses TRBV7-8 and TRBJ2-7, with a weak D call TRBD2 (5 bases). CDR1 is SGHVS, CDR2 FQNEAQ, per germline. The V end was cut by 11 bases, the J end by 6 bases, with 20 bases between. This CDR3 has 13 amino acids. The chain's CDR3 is CASVGGSSAEQYF. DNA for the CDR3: TGTGCCTCGGTAGGCGGTAGTAGCGCCGAGCAGTACTTC.

In DNA form, the CDR3 reads TGTGCCAGCAGCTTAGCGGCCAGGGACTTATATGGCTACACCTTC. The encoded protein is CASSLAARDLYGYTF. This chain uses TRBV7-4 with TRBJ1-2, with D possibly matching TRBD1 (5 bases). The CDR3 has 15 amino acids. The germline V gene encodes CDR1 SGHVT and CDR2 SQSDAQ. Trimming removed 0 bases from V and 5 bases from J, with 13 bases in between.